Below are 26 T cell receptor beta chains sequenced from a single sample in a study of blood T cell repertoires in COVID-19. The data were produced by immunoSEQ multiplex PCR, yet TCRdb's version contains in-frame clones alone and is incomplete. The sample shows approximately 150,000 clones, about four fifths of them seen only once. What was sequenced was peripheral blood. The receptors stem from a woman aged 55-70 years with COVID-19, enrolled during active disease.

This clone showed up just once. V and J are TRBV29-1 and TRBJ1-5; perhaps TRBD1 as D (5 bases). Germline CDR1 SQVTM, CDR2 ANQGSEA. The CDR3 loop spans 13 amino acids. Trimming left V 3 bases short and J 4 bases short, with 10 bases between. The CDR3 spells CSVDQGVNQPQHF. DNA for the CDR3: TGCAGCGTTGATCAAGGGGTAAATCAGCCCCAGCATTTT.

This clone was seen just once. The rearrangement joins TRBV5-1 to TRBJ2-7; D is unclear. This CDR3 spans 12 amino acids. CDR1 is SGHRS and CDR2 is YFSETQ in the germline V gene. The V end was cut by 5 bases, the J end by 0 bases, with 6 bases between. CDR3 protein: CASRGLSYEQYF. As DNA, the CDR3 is TGCGCCAGCAGGGGCCTCTCCTACGAGCAGTACTTC.

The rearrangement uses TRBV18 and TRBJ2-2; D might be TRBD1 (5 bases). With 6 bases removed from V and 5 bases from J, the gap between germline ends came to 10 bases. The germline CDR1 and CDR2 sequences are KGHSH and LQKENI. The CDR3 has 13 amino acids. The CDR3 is CASSRESTGELFF. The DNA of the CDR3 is TGTGCCAGCTCCAGGGAATCGACCGGGGAGCTGTTTTTT.

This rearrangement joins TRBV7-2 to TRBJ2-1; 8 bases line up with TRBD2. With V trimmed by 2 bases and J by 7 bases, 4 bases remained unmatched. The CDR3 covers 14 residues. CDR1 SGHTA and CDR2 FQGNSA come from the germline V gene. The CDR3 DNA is TGTGCCAGCAGCTTACCGGGAGGGCGTAATGAGCAGTTCTTC. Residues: CASSLPGGRNEQFF.

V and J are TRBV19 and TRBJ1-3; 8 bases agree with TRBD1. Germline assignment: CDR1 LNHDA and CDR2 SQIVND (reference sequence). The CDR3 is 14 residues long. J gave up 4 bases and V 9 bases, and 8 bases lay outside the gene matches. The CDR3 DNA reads TGTGCCAGCGCGGGACAGGCGGCGGGAAACACCATATATTTT. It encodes CASAGQAAGNTIYF.

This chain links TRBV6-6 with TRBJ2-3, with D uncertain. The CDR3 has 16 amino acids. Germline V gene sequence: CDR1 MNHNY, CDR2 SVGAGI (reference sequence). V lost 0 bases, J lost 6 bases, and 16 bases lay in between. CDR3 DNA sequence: TGTGCCAGCAGTTACTCCGTCGAGAGGAACGTGGATACGCAGTATTTT. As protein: CASSYSVERNVDTQYF.

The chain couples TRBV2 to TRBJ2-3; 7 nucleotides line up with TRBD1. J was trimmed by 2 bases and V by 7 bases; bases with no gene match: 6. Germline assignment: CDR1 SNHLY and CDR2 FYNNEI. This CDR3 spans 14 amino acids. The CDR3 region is CASTLTGNTDTQYF. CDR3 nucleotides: TGTGCCAGCACGCTGACAGGGAACACAGATACGCAGTATTTT.

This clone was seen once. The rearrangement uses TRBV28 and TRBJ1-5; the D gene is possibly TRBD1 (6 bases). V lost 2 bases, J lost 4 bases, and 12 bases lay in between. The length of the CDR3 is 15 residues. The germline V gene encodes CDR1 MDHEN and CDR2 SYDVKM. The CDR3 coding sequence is TGTGCCAGCAGTTTAAGAGGGGGTCGGAATCAGCCCCAGCATTTT. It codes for CASSLRGGRNQPQHF.

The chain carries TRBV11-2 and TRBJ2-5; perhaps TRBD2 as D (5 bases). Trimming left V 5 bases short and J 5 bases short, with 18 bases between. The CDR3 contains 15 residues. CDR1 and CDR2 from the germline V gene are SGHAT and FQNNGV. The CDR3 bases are TGTGCCAGCAGCCTGTGGTTAGGCCGCGGGGAGACCCAGTACTTC. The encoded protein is CASSLWLGRGETQYF.

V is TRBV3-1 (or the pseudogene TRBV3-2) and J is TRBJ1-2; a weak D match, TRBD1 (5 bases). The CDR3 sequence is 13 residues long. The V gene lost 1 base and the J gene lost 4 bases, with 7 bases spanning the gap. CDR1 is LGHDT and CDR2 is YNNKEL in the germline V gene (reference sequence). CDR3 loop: CASSQVQGYGYTF. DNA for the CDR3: TGTGCCAGCAGCCAAGTTCAGGGCTATGGCTACACCTTC.

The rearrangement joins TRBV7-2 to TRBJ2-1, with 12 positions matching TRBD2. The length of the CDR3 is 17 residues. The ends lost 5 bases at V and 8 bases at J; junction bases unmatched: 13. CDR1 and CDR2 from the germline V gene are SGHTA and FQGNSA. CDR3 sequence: CASSNRLAGAVWHEQFF. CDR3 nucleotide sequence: TGTGCCAGCAGCAATCGACTAGCGGGAGCGGTTTGGCATGAGCAGTTCTTC. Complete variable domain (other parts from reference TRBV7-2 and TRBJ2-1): GAGVSQSPSNKVTEKGKDVELRCDPISGHTALYWYRQSLGQGLEFLIYFQGNSAPDKSGLPSDRFSAERTGGSVSTLTIQRTQQEDSAVYLCASSNRLAGAVWHEQFFGPGTRLTVL.

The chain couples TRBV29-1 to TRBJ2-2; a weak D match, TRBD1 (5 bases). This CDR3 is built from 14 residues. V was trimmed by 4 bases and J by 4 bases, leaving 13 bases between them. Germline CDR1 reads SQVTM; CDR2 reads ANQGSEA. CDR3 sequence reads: CSVGSRVGTGELFF. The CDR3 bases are TGCAGCGTTGGGTCCAGGGTGGGCACCGGGGAGCTGTTTTTT.

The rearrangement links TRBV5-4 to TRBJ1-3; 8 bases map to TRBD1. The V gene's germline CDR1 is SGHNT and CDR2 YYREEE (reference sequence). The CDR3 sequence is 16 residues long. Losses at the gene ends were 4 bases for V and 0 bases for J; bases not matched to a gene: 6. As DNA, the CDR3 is TGTGCCAGCAGCCTGGGACAGGTGGGCTCTGGAAACACCATATATTTT. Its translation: CASSLGQVGSGNTIYF.

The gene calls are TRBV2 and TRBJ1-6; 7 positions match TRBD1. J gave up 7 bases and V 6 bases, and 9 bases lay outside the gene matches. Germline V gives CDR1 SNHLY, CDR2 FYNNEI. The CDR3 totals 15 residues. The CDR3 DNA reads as TGTGCCAGCAGCCTGGGGACAGCTCAGAATTCACCCCTCCACTTT. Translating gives CASSLGTAQNSPLHF.

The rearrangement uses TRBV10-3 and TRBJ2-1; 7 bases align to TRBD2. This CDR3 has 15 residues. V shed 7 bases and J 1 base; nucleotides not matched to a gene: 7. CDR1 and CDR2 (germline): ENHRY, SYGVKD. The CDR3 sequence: CAIKDSGGSYNEQFF. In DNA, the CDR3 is TGTGCCATCAAGGATTCGGGGGGTTCCTACAATGAGCAGTTCTTC.

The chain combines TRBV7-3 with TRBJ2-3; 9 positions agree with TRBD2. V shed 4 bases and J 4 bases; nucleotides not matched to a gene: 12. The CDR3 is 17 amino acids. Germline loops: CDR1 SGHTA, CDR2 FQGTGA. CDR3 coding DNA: TGTGCCAGCAGCTCAAAGCACTCCGGGACTAGCCCAGATACGCAGTATTTT. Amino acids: CASSSKHSGTSPDTQYF.

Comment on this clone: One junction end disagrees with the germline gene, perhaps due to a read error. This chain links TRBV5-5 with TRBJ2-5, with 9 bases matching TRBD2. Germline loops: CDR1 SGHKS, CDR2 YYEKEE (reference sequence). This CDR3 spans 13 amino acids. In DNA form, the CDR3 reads TGTGCCAGCAGCGATCAGCTCCTAGCGGGAACACACTTC. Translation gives CASSDQLLAGTHF.

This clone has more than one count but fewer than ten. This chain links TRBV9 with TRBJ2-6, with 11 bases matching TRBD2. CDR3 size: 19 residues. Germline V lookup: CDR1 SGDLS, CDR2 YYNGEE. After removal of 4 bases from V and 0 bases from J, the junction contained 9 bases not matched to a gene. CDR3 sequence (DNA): TGTGCCAGCAGCTTCCAGACTAGCGGGACCCCCTCTGGGGCCAACGTCCTGACTTTC. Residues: CASSFQTSGTPSGANVLTF.

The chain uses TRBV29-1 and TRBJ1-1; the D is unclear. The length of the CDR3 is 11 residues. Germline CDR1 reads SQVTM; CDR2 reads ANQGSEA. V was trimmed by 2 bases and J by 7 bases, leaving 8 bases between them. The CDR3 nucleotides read TGCAGCGTTGAAAATCGTTTTGAAGCTTTCTTT. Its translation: CSVENRFEAFF.

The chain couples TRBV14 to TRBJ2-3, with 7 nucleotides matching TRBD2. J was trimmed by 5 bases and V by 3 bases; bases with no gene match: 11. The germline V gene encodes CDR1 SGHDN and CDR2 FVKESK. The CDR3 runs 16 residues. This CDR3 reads CASSQRTRLYGDTQYF. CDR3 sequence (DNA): TGTGCCAGCAGCCAGCGGACTAGATTGTATGGAGATACGCAGTATTTT.

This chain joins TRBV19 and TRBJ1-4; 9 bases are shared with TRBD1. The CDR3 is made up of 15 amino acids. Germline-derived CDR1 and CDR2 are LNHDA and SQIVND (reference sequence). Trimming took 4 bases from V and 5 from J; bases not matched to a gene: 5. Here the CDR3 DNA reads TGTGCCAGTAGTACCACAGGGGGCGGAAATGAAAAACTGTTTTTT. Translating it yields CASSTTGGGNEKLFF.

The DNA of the CDR3 is TGTGCCAGCAGCAAAGGACAAGAGTTGGCTTTCTTT. Protein: CASSKGQELAFF. The V gene is TRBV25-1, the J gene TRBJ1-1, with a weak D call TRBD1 (5 bases). Trimming left V 6 bases short and J 11 bases short, with 16 bases between. The CDR3 is made up of 12 amino acids. CDR1 and CDR2 from the germline V gene are MGHDK and SYGVNS.

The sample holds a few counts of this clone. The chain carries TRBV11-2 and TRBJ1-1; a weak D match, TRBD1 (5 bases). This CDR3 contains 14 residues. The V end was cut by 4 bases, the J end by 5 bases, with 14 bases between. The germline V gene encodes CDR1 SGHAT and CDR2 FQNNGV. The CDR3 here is CASSSSWDSTEAFF. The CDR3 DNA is TGTGCCAGCAGCTCAAGCTGGGACTCAACTGAAGCTTTCTTT. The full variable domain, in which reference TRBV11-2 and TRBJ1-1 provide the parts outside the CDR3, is EAGVAQSPRYKIIEKRQSVAFWCNPISGHATLYWYQQILGQGPKLLIQFQNNGVVDDSQLPKDRFSAERLKGVDSTLKIQPAKLEDSAVYLCASSSSWDSTEAFFGQGTRLTVV.

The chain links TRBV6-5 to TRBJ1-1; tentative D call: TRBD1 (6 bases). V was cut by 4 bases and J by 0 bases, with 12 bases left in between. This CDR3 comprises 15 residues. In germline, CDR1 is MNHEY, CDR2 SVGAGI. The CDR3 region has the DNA TGTGCCAGCAGTTCAGGACAGTACATGAACACTGAAGCTTTCTTT. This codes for CASSSGQYMNTEAFF.

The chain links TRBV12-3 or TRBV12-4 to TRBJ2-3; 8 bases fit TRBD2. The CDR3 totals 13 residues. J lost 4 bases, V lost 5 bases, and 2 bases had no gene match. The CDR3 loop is CASSGLAPDTQYF. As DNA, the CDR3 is TGTGCCAGCAGTGGACTAGCTCCAGATACGCAGTATTTT.

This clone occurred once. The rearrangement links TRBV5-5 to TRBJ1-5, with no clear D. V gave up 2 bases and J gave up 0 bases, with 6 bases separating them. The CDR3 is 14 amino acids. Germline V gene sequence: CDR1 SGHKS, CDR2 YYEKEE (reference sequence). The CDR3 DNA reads TGTGCCAGCAGCTTAATCCATAGCAATCAGCCCCAGCATTTT. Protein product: CASSLIHSNQPQHF.